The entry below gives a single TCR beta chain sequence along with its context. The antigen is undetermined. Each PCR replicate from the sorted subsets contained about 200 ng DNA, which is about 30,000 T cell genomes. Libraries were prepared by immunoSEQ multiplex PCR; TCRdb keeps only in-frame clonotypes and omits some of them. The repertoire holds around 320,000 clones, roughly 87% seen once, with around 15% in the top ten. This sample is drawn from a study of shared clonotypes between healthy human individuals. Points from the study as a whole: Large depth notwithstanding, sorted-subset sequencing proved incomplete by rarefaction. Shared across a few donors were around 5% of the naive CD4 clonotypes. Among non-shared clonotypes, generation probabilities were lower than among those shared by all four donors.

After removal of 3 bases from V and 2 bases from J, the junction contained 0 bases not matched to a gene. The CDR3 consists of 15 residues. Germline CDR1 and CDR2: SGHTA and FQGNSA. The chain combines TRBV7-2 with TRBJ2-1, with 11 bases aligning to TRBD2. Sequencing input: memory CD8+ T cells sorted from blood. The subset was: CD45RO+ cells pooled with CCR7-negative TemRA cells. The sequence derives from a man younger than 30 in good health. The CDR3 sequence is CASSLTSGAYNEQFF. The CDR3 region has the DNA TGTGCCAGCAGCTTGACTAGCGGGGCCTACAATGAGCAGTTCTTC. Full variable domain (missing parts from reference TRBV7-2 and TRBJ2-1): GAGVSQSPSNKVTEKGKDVELRCDPISGHTALYWYRQSLGQGLEFLIYFQGNSAPDKSGLPSDRFSAERTGGSVSTLTIQRTQQEDSAVYLCASSLTSGAYNEQFFGPGTRLTVL.